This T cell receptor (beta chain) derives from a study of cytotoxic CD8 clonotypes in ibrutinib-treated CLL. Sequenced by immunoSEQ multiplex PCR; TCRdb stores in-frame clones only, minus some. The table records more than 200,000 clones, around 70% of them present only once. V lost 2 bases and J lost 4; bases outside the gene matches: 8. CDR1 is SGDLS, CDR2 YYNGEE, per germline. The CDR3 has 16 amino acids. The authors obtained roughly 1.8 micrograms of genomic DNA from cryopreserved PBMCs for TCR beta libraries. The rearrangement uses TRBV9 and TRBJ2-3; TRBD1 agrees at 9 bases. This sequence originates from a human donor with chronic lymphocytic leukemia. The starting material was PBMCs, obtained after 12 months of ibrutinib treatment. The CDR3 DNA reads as TGTGCCAGCAGCGTCCATCCGGGGACAGGGCCAGATACGCAGTATTTT. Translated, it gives CASSVHPGTGPDTQYF.